Presented here are 9 T cell receptor beta chains from one specimen sequenced in a study of T cell responses to AZD1222 COVID-19 vaccine (dated by TCRdb to the early 2020s). The library was prepared using the immunoSEQ multiplex PCR assay. This immuneACCESS table, as held by TCRdb, lists in-frame sequences with V and J called but not all clones. Of the missing ones, under half trace to an unresolved V gene in checked studies; the others have no known cause. In this sample the table shows approximately 82,000 clones, 80% to 95% of which occur a single time. Roughly 3.1% of the sample comes from the top ten. In light of the paper, this sample's time point label describes: about 28 days (+/-7) after the second vaccine dose. The source was peripheral blood, collected 28 days after the second AZD1222 dose. These receptors originate from an adult who received the AZD1222 COVID-19 vaccine.

The chain recombines TRBV12-3 or TRBV12-4 with TRBJ2-2; D gene uncertain. The CDR3 loop spans 13 amino acids. The V end lost 3 bases, the J end lost 6 bases, and 8 bases lay between the germline ends. In DNA form, the CDR3 reads TGTGCCAGCAGTTTTTTAGCATCCGGGGAGCTGTTTTTT. Encoded protein: CASSFLASGELFF.

The chain links TRBV5-1 to TRBJ2-2; TRBD1 matches 9 bases. Germline V gene data show CDR1 as SGHRS and CDR2 as YFSETQ. Trimming removed 6 bases from V and 4 bases from J; junction bases left unmatched: 7. The CDR3 is made up of 15 amino acids. This CDR3 is CASTRDRVVTGELFF. The CDR3 region has the DNA TGCGCCAGCACCCGGGACAGGGTCGTCACCGGGGAGCTGTTTTTT.

J is TRBJ1-2 and V is TRBV12-3 or TRBV12-4, with a possible D match to TRBD1 (5 bases). Deletions cut 8 bases from V and 3 bases from J, with 13 bases between. The CDR3 length is 13 residues. The CDR3 coding sequence is TGTGCCAGCCGGACTACGGGGGACTATGGCTACACCTTC. Its translation is CASRTTGDYGYTF.

The chain has TRBV5-1 and TRBJ1-1, with TRBD1 matching over 7 bases. Germline V gene data show CDR1 as SGHRS and CDR2 as YFSETQ. V shed 5 bases, J shed 4 bases, and the junction held 5 bases outside the gene matches. This CDR3 has 13 amino acids. The CDR3 DNA sequence: TGCGCCAGCAGAGCACAGGGGCCCACTGAAGCTTTCTTT. Protein sequence: CASRAQGPTEAFF.

The chain combines TRBV2 with TRBJ1-2; D unresolved. The CDR3 totals 14 residues. The V end lost 3 bases, the J end lost 4 bases, and 12 bases lay between the germline ends. Germline CDR1 SNHLY, CDR2 FYNNEI. For the CDR3, the DNA is TGTGCCAGCAGTGACAGGACGTTTCTCTATGGCTACACCTTC. Amino acids: CASSDRTFLYGYTF.

The chain is built from TRBV9 and TRBJ2-3; D is perhaps TRBD2 (6 bases). Trimming removed 6 bases from V and 6 bases from J, with 14 bases in between. CDR1 and CDR2 from the germline V gene are SGDLS and YYNGEE. CDR3 length equals 13 residues. CDR3 sequence: CASNPVGGDTQYF. The CDR3 DNA follows: TGTGCCAGCAACCCGGTGGGGGGTGATACGCAGTATTTT.

This rearrangement joins TRBV5-1 to TRBJ2-3; no clear D. This CDR3 contains 13 residues. The ends were cut back, 4 bases at V and 5 bases at J, with 11 bases in the middle. Germline CDR1 reads SGHRS; CDR2 reads YFSETQ. CDR3 protein: CASSLTQVDTQYF. In DNA form, the CDR3 reads TGCGCCAGCAGCCTAACCCAGGTAGATACGCAGTATTTT.

The chain is built from TRBV5-4 and TRBJ2-7, with TRBD2 identical over 8 bases. This CDR3 contains 15 residues. CDR1 is SGHNT and CDR2 is YYREEE in the germline V gene (reference sequence). After removal of 4 bases from V and 3 bases from J, the junction contained 9 bases not matched to a gene. The CDR3 spells CASSPGLAEHYEQYF. DNA of the CDR3: TGTGCCAGCAGCCCAGGACTAGCAGAACACTACGAGCAGTACTTC.

This sequence joins TRBV6-5 and TRBJ1-2, with D maybe TRBD1 (5 bases). V dropped 7 bases and J dropped 7 bases, with 10 bases sitting between them. The germline gives CDR1 MNHEY, CDR2 SVGAGI. CDR3 length: 11 residues. As DNA, the CDR3 is TGTGCCAGCACGGCAGGGCTTGGCTACACCTTC. Translation: CASTAGLGYTF.